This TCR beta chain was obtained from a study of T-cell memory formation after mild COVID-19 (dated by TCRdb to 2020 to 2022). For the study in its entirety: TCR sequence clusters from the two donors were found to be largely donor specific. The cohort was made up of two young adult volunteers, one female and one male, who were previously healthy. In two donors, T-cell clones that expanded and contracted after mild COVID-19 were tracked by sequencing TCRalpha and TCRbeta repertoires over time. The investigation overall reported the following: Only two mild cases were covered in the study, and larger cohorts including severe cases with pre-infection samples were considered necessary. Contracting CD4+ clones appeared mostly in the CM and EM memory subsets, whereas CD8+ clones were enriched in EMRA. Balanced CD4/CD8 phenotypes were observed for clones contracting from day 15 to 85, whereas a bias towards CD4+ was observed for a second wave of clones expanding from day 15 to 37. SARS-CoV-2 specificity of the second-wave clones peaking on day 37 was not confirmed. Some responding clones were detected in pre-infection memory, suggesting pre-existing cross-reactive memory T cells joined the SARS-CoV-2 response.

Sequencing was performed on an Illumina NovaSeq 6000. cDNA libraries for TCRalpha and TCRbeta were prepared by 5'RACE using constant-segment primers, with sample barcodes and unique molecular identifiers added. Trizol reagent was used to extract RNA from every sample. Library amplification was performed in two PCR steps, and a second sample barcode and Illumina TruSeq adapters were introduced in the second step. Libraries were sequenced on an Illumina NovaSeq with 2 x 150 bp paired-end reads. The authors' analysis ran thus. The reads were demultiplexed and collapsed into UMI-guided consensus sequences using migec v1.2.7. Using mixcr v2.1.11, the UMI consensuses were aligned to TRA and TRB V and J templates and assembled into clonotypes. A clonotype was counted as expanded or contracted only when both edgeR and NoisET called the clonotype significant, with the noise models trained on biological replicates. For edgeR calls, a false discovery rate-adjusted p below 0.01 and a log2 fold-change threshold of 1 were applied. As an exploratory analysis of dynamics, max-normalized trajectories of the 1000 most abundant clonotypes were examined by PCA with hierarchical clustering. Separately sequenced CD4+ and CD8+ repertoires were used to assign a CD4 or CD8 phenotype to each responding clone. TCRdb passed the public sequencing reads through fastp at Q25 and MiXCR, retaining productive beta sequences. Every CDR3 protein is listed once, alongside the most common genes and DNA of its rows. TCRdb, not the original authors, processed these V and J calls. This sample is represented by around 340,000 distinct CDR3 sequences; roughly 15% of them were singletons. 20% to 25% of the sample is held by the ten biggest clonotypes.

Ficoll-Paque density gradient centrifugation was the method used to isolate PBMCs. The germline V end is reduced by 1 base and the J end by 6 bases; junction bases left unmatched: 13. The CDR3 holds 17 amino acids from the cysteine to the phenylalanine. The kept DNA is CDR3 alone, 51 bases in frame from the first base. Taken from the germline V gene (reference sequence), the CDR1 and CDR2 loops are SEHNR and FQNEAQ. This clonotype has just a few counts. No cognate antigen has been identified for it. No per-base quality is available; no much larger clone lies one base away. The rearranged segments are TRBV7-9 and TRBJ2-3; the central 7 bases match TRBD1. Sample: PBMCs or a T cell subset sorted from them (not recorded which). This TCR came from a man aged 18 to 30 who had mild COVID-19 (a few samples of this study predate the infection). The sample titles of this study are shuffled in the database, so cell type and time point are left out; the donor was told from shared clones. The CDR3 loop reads CASSLGSRGPLVDTQYF. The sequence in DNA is TGTGCCAGCAGCTTAGGCTCGAGGGGGCCGTTGGTGGATACGCAGTATTTT.